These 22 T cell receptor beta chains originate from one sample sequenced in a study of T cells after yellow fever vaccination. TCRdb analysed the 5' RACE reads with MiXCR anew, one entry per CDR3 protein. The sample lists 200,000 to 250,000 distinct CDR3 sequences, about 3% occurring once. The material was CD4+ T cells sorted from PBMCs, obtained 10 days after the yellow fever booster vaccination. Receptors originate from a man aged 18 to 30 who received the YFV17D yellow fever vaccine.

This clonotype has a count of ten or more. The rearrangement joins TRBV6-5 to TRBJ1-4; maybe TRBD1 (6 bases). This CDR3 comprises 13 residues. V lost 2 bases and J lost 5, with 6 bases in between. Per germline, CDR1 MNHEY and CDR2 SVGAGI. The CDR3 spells CASSYRGNEKLFF. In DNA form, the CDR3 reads TGTGCCAGCAGTTACAGGGGGAATGAAAAACTGTTTTTT.

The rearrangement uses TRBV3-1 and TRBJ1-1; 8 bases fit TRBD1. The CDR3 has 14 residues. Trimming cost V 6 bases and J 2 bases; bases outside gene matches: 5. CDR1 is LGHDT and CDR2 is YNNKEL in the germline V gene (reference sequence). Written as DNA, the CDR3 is TGTGCCAGCAGACGACAGGGGACCAACACTGAAGCTTTCTTT. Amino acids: CASRRQGTNTEAFF.

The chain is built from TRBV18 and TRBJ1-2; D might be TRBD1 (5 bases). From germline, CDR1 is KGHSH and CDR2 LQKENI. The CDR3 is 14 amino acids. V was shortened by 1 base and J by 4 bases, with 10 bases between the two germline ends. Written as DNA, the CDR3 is TGTGCCAGCTCACCACGGGCGGGGACCTATGGCTACACCTTC. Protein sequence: CASSPRAGTYGYTF.

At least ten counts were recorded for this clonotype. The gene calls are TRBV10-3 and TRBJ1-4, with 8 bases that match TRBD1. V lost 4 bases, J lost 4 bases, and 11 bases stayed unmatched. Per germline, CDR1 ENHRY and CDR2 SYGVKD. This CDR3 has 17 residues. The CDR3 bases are TGTGCCATCAGTGCTACTACTCCGGGACAGGTTAATGAAAAACTGTTTTTT. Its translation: CAISATTPGQVNEKLFF.

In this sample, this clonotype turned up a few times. The CDR3 DNA reads TGCGCCAGCAGCCACCAGGGGGCGGGGGAAGGAATTGAGCAGTTCTTC. Amino acids: CASSHQGAGEGIEQFF. The rearrangement links TRBV5-1 to TRBJ2-1, with D perhaps TRBD1 (8 bases). Trimming cost V 4 bases and J 9 bases, with 23 bases left between them. Per the germline V gene, CDR1 is SGHRS and CDR2 is YFSETQ. There are 16 residues in the CDR3.

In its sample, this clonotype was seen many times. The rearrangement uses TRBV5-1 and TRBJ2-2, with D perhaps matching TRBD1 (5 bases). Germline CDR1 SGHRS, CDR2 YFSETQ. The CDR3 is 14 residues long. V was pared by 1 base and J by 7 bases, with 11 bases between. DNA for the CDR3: TGCGCCAGCAGCTTGACCAGGGAAAACGGGGAGCTGTTTTTT. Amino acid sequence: CASSLTRENGELFF.

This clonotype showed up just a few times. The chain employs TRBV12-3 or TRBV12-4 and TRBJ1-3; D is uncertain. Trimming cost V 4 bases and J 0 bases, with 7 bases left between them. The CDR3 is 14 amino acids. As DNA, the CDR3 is TGTGCCAGCAGTTCGGTGGCCTCTGGAAACACCATATATTTT. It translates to CASSSVASGNTIYF.

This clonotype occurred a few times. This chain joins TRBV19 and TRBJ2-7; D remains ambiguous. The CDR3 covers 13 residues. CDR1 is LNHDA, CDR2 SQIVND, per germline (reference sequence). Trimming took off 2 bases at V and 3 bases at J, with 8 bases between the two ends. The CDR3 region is CASSIQYLYEQYF. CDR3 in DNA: TGTGCCAGTAGTATACAGTACCTCTACGAGCAGTACTTC. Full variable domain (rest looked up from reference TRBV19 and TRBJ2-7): DGGITQSPKYLFRKEGQNVTLSCEQNLNHDAMYWYRQDPGQGLRLIYYSQIVNDFQKGDIAEGYSVSREKKESFPLTVTSAQKNPTAFYLCASSIQYLYEQYFGPGTRLTVT.

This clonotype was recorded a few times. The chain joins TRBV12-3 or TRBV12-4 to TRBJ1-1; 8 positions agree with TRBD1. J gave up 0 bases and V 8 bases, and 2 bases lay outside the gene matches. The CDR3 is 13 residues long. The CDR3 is CASGQGLNTEAFF. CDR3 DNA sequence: TGTGCCAGCGGACAGGGATTGAACACTGAAGCTTTCTTT.

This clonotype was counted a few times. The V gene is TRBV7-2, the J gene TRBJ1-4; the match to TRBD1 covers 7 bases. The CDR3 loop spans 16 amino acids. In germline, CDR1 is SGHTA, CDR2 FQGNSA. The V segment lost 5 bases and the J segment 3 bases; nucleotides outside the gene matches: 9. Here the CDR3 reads CASSRRTGVANEKLFF. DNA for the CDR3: TGTGCCAGCAGCCGGAGAACAGGGGTAGCTAATGAAAAACTGTTTTTT.

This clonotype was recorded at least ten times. CDR3 residues: CASSTTGVTSYNEQFF. The CDR3 bases are TGCGCCAGCAGCACCACGGGGGTTACCTCCTACAATGAGCAGTTCTTC. V usage is TRBV5-1 and J usage is TRBJ2-1; tentative D call: TRBD2 (6 bases). CDR3 size: 16 residues. Germline CDR1 and CDR2: SGHRS and YFSETQ. V lost 4 bases and J lost 0, with 14 bases in between.

The CDR3 bases are TGCAGTGCTAGGCCCTTGGGACCCCTTAGCACAGATACGCAGTATTTT. This gives the protein CSARPLGPLSTDTQYF. The chain employs TRBV20-1 and TRBJ2-3; TRBD1 or TRBD2 may be the D gene (5 bases each). The germline gives CDR1 DFQATT, CDR2 SNEGSKA (reference sequence). The CDR3 is 16 amino acids. V dropped 3 bases and J dropped 0 bases, with 16 bases sitting between them.

CDR3 residues: CATRSGGYTGELFF. In DNA form, the CDR3 reads TGTGCCACCCGGAGCGGGGGGTACACCGGGGAGCTGTTTTTT. The chain has TRBV10-3 and TRBJ2-2, with 9 nucleotides matching TRBD2. CDR1 and CDR2 (germline): ENHRY, SYGVKD. The CDR3 has 14 amino acids. V lost 10 bases to trimming and J lost 3 bases; unmatched junction nucleotides: 6.

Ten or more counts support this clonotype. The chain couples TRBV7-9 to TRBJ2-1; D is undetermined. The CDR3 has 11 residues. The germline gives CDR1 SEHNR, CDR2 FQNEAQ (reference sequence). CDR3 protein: CAASRYNEQFF. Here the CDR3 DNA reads TGTGCAGCTTCACGGTACAATGAGCAGTTCTTC. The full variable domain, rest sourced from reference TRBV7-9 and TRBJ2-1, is DTGVSQNPRHKITKRGQNVTFRCDPISEHNRLYWYRQTLGQGPEFLTYFQNEAQLEKSRLLSDRFSAERPKGSFSTLEIQRTEQGDSAMYLCAASRYNEQFFGPGTRLTVL.

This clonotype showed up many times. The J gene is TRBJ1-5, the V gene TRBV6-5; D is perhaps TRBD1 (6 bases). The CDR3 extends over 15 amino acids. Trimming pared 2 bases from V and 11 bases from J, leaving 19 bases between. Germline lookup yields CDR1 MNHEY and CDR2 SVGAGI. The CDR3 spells CASSYRGRGARAQHF. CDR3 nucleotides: TGTGCCAGCAGTTACCGGGGGCGGGGGGCTCGGGCCCAGCATTTT.

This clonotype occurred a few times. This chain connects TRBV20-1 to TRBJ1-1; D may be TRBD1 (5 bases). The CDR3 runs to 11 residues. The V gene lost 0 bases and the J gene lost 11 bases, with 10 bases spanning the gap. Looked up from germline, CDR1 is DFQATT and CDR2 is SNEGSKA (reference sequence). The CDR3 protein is CSAREGGVAFF. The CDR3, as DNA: TGCAGTGCTAGAGAGGGGGGTGTGGCTTTCTTT.

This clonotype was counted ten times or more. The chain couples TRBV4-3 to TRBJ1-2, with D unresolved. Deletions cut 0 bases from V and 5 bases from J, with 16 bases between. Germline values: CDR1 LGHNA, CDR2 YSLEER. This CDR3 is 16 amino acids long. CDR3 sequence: CASSQDPRRDRYGYTF. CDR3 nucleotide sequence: TGCGCCAGCAGCCAAGATCCCCGGAGGGATCGGTATGGCTACACCTTC.

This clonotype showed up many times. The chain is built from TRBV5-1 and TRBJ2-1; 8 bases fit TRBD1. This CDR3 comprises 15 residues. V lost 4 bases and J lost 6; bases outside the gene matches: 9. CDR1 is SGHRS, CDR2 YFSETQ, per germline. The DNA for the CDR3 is TGCGCCAGCAGCGCCAGGACAGGGATGGGCAATGAGCAGTTCTTC. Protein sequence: CASSARTGMGNEQFF. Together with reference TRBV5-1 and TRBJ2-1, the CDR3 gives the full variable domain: KAGVTQTPRYLIKTRGQQVTLSCSPISGHRSVSWYQQTPGQGLQFLFEYFSETQRNKGNFPGRFSGRQFSNSRSEMNVSTLELGDSALYLCASSARTGMGNEQFFGPGTRLTVL.

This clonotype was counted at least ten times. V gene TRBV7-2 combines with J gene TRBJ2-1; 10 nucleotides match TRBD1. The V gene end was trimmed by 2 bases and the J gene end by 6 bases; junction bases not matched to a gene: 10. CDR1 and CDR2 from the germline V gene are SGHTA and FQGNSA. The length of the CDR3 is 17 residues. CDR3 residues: CASSLILGQGVFNEQFF. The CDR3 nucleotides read TGTGCCAGCAGCTTAATACTAGGACAGGGGGTTTTCAATGAGCAGTTCTTC. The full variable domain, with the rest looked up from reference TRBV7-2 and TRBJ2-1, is GAGVSQSPSNKVTEKGKDVELRCDPISGHTALYWYRQSLGQGLEFLIYFQGNSAPDKSGLPSDRFSAERTGGSVSTLTIQRTQQEDSAVYLCASSLILGQGVFNEQFFGPGTRLTVL.

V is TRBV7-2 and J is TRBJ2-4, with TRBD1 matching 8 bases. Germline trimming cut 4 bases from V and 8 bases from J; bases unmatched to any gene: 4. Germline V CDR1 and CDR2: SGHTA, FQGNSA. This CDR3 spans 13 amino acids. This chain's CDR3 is CASSSYRGYIQYF. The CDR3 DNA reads TGTGCCAGCAGCTCGTACAGGGGGTACATTCAGTACTTC.

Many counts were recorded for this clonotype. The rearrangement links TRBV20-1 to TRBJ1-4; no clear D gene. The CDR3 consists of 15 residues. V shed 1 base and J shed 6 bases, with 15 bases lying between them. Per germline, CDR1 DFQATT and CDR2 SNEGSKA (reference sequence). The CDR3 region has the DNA TGCAGTGCTAGAGCCTCCGGGCCCCTTGATGAAAAACTGTTTTTT. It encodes CSARASGPLDEKLFF.

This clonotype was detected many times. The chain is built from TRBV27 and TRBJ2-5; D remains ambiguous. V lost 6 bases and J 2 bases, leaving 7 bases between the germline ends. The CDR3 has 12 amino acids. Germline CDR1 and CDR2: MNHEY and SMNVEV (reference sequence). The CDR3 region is CASRGVQETQYF. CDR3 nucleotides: TGTGCCAGCAGGGGTGTACAAGAGACCCAGTACTTC.